These T cell receptor beta chains were read from a single sample in a study of cytomegalovirus exposure and HLA in healthy donors. Sequencing used immunoSEQ multiplex PCR; TCRdb keeps in-frame clones, though not all of them. Altogether 100,000 to 150,000 clones are present, approximately 10% being singletons, with the ten largest covering 6.5% to 8.5%. The sequencing input was PBMCs. These receptors originate from a woman aged 40 to 49 in good health and CMV-seropositive. The conserved cysteine and the conserved F or W are not part of the CDR3 here. The order of the fields is J gene, V gene, D gene, clone size, CDR3 protein. D genes are given only for firm matches. Part of the rows lack a size; the others show once, few, many or a class for expanded clones.

TRBJ2-5	TRBV7-9	NA	few	ASSLGVGRVETQY
TRBJ1-3	TRBV5-5	NA	NA	ASSLEPGTSGNTIY
TRBJ1-1	TRBV5-4	TRBD1	few	ASSPSTGQMNTEAF
TRBJ1-1	TRBV7-8	NA	NA	ASSWLGVNTEAF
TRBJ2-3	TRBV2	TRBD1	NA	ASSQSTGPRTDTQY
TRBJ1-4	TRBV12-2	NA	NA	ASRLGQAGTNEKLF
TRBJ2-2	TRBV6-5	TRBD1	NA	ASSYFRGTGELF
TRBJ1-4	TRBV14	NA	few	ASSQGGVGEKLF
TRBJ2-2	TRBV27	TRBD1	few	ASSPHQGANTGELF
TRBJ1-1	TRBV5-1	NA	few	ASSFIGGDTEAF
TRBJ1-1	TRBV18	TRBD1	NA	ASSRQGNTEAF
TRBJ2-1	TRBV7-3	NA	NA	ASSPGLRDNEQF
TRBJ1-1	TRBV9	NA	NA	ASSVAPLNTEAF